This T cell receptor (beta chain) was observed in a study of blood T cell repertoires in COVID-19. There are 15 residues in the CDR3. V was trimmed by 4 bases and J by 4 bases, leaving 16 bases between them. CDR1 LNHDA and CDR2 SQIVND come from the germline V gene (reference sequence). Authors' processing steps: Reference gene primers were amplified, and this amplification served to estimate nucleated cell counts. Data came from immunoSEQ multiplex PCR; TCRdb stores just in-frame clones and leaves some out. V, J and clone size are those of that table, while D and trimming were read from the DNA. The data contain about 300,000 clones, just under 90% of them singletons.

The source is a woman aged 45-65 years with COVID-19, enrolled during active disease. The sequenced sample consisted of peripheral blood. This rearrangement joins TRBV19 to TRBJ2-5, with D possibly matching TRBD1 (5 bases). In DNA, the CDR3 is TGTGCCAGTAGTACGGCTGTGGCAGGGTCAGAGACCCAGTACTTC. It is translated as CASSTAVAGSETQYF. The variable domain in full, completed from reference TRBV19 and TRBJ2-5, reads DGGITQSPKYLFRKEGQNVTLSCEQNLNHDAMYWYRQDPGQGLRLIYYSQIVNDFQKGDIAEGYSVSREKKESFPLTVTSAQKNPTAFYLCASSTAVAGSETQYFGPGTRLLVL.